Following are 4 T cell receptor beta chains from one sample sequenced in a study of T cell responses to AZD1222 COVID-19 vaccine. Sequenced by immunoSEQ multiplex PCR; TCRdb stores in-frame clones only, minus some. The sample yields about 160,000 clones, 80% to 90% seen once. Sample: peripheral blood, taken on day 0 of AZD1222 vaccination. Every receptor here comes from an adult in good health.

This chain connects TRBV6-5 to TRBJ2-3; D not certain. The V gene's germline CDR1 is MNHEY and CDR2 SVGAGI. This CDR3 region has 12 residues. V was cut by 8 bases and J by 1 base, with 7 bases left in between. CDR3 DNA sequence: TGTGCCAGCTTTGCTCGCACAGATACGCAGTATTTT. It is translated as CASFARTDTQYF.

This clone was seen a single time. V gene TRBV6-5 combines with J gene TRBJ1-6, with D perhaps matching TRBD1 (6 bases). The CDR3 length is 16 residues. Germline values: CDR1 MNHEY, CDR2 SVGAGI. The ends were cut back, 6 bases at V and 11 bases at J, with 23 bases in the middle. DNA of the CDR3: TGTGCCAGCAGATACCGGACAGAAGGCCGGGGGACACCCCTCCACTTT. It translates to CASRYRTEGRGTPLHF.

The chain couples TRBV5-4 to TRBJ2-5; D is ambiguous. Trimming took off 4 bases at V and 5 bases at J, with 9 bases between the two ends. This CDR3 is built from 12 residues. Germline loops: CDR1 SGHNT, CDR2 YYREEE (reference sequence). CDR3 in amino acids: CASSLQDETQYF. The DNA of the CDR3 is TGTGCCAGCAGCCTACAAGACGAGACCCAGTACTTC.

This chain links TRBV9 with TRBJ2-2, with D perhaps given as TRBD1 or TRBD2 (5 bases each). V lost 2 bases, J lost 3 bases, and 11 bases lay in between. CDR3 size: 15 residues. Looked up from germline, CDR1 is SGDLS and CDR2 is YYNGEE. CDR3 in DNA: TGTGCCAGCAGCGTGAGGGGCTTGGACACCGGGGAGCTGTTTTTT. Protein product: CASSVRGLDTGELFF. Combining the CDR3 with reference TRBV9 and TRBJ2-2 gives the whole variable domain DSGVTQTPKHLITATGQRVTLRCSPRSGDLSVYWYQQSLDQGLQFLIQYYNGEERAKGNILERFSAQQFPDLHSELNLSSLELGDSALYFCASSVRGLDTGELFFGEGSRLTVL.